The 20 T cell receptor beta chains below all came from one sample that was sequenced in a study of blood T cells in healthy people across ages. For the second PCR, which ran for roughly 6 to 11 cycles, a sample-barcoded 5' primer and a J-beta primer mix were used. MiXCR, run by TCRdb on the 5' RACE reads, gives a single entry per CDR3 protein. The profile shows about 570,000 distinct CDR3 sequences, approximately 25% of them singletons. The sample taken for sequencing was blood. All receptors come from a woman aged 70-85 years in good health.

The J gene is TRBJ2-3, the V gene TRBV7-9; TRBD2 aligns across 9 bases. Unmatched junction bases numbered 11, after V lost 4 bases and J lost 3 bases. This CDR3 is built from 17 residues. Germline lookup yields CDR1 SEHNR and CDR2 FQNEAQ (reference sequence). CDR3 DNA: TGTGCCAGCAGCTATCCCGGCGATGCGGGGGGGACAGATACGCAGTATTTT. It translates to CASSYPGDAGGTDTQYF.

The chain is built from TRBV20-1 and TRBJ2-5; TRBD1 or TRBD2 may be the D gene (5 bases each). From germline, CDR1 is DFQATT and CDR2 SNEGSKA (reference sequence). The CDR3 length is 13 residues. V lost 5 bases, J lost 11 bases, and 21 bases lay in between. The CDR3 loop is CSAEGQGPGEQYF. DNA of the CDR3: TGCAGTGCTGAGGGGCAGGGACCTGGGGAGCAGTACTTC.

There are a few counts of this clonotype. The rearrangement uses TRBV20-1 and TRBJ2-1; 15 nucleotides align to TRBD2. Germline CDR1 DFQATT, CDR2 SNEGSKA (reference sequence). V trimming: 5 bases; J trimming: 0 bases; junction bases outside the gene matches: 2. CDR3 length equals 16 residues. In nucleotides, the CDR3 is TGCAGTGCTGGGACTAGCGGGGGGAGCTCCTACAATGAGCAGTTCTTC. Residues: CSAGTSGGSSYNEQFF.

This clonotype was recorded once. The DNA for the CDR3 is TGTGCCAGCAGTTTGGCAGGGAAGGGTTGTAGCAATCAGCCCCAGCATTTT. It codes for CASSLAGKGCSNQPQHF. The chain couples TRBV12-3 or TRBV12-4 to TRBJ1-5, with D possibly TRBD1 on 5 matching bases. The CDR3 runs 17 residues. V was clipped by 3 bases and J by 0 bases, with 15 bases between them.

This clonotype was picked up a small number of times. The chain has TRBV5-1 and TRBJ2-5; 9 bases map to TRBD1. Germline loops: CDR1 SGHRS, CDR2 YFSETQ. V trimming: 2 bases; J trimming: 2 bases; junction bases outside the gene matches: 7. The CDR3 totals 16 residues. CDR3 loop: CASSFHGTGLQETQYF. The CDR3 DNA follows: TGCGCCAGCAGCTTCCACGGGACAGGGCTACAAGAGACCCAGTACTTC.

This clonotype was seen just once. The chain has TRBV7-3 and TRBJ2-2, with D possibly being TRBD1 or TRBD2 (6 bases each). The length of the CDR3 is 17 residues. Germline CDR1 reads SGHTA; CDR2 reads FQGTGA. Trimming removed 4 bases at V and 5 bases at J, with 20 bases between. Here the CDR3 reads CASSSDPYREETGELFF. For the CDR3, the DNA is TGTGCCAGCAGCTCCGACCCGTACAGGGAGGAGACCGGGGAGCTGTTTTTT. The variable domain in full, with the rest retrieved from reference TRBV7-3 and TRBJ2-2, is GAGVSQTPSNKVTEKGKYVELRCDPISGHTALYWYRQSLGQGPEFLIYFQGTGAADDSGLPNDRFFAVRPEGSVSTLKIQRTERGDSAVYLCASSSDPYREETGELFFGEGSRLTVL.

This clonotype has more than one count but fewer than ten. A junction boundary mismatches the germline segment, possibly from a read error. This chain links TRBV6-2 or TRBV6-3 with TRBJ1-4; 7 positions match TRBD1. The CDR3 totals 15 residues. Germline V gene lookup returns CDR1 MNHEY and CDR2 SVGEGT. The CDR3 DNA follows: TGCGCCAGCAGTTACTCGAAGACAGGGAACGAAAAACTGTTTTTT. This codes for CASSYSKTGNEKLFF.

The V gene is TRBV12-5, the J gene TRBJ2-5; D perhaps matches TRBD2 (6 bases). V dropped 2 bases and J dropped 4 bases, with 11 bases sitting between them. This CDR3 is 14 amino acids long. The V gene's germline CDR1 is LGHNT and CDR2 FRNRAP. The CDR3 DNA reads as TGTGCTAGTGGTTTGCAGGGAGGCGCAGAGACCCAGTACTTC. It codes for CASGLQGGAETQYF.

This chain connects TRBV6-6 to TRBJ1-2; D gene ambiguous. This CDR3 spans 13 amino acids. Germline V gives CDR1 MNHNY, CDR2 SVGAGI (reference sequence). V dropped 6 bases and J dropped 2 bases, with 10 bases sitting between them. CDR3 region: CASSQSPNYGYTF. CDR3 bases: TGTGCCAGCAGCCAGAGCCCGAACTATGGCTACACCTTC.

Many counts were recorded for this clonotype. V is TRBV20-1 and J is TRBJ1-2; 9 bases align to TRBD1. V was clipped by 4 bases and J by 4 bases; unmatched bases: 7. This CDR3 is 14 amino acids long. The germline V gene has CDR1 DFQATT and CDR2 SNEGSKA (reference sequence). In nucleotides, the CDR3 is TGCAGTGCTACGAACACAGGGGGCGGCTATGGCTACACCTTC. This gives the protein CSATNTGGGYGYTF.

This clonotype was recorded a few times. This chain links TRBV9 with TRBJ2-1; 8 nucleotides agree with TRBD2. V lost 2 bases and J lost 8; bases outside the gene matches: 12. CDR3 length: 16 amino acids. Germline V gene data show CDR1 as SGDLS and CDR2 as YYNGEE. The CDR3 sequence is CASSVLGGGPVHEQFF. DNA for the CDR3: TGTGCCAGCAGCGTGCTCGGGGGGGGCCCTGTCCATGAGCAGTTCTTC.

J is TRBJ2-5 and V is TRBV10-3; the D is unclear. The DNA end lines up better with TRBJ2-1; the J call may be wrong. CDR1 and CDR2 (germline): ENHRY, SYGVKD. There are 11 residues in the CDR3. The CDR3 sequence: CAISDSDEQFF. CDR3 bases: TGTGCCATCAGTGACTCCGATGAGCAGTTCTTC.

This chain joins TRBV12-3 or TRBV12-4 and TRBJ1-6; D is uncertain. The V gene lost 6 bases and the J gene lost 9 bases, with 12 bases spanning the gap. This CDR3 spans 13 amino acids. CDR3 DNA: TGTGCCAGCAGCATAGGACGGTTTTCACCCCTCCACTTT. Translation gives CASSIGRFSPLHF.

The chain's CDR3 is CASSIASGAYNEQFF. DNA for the CDR3: TGTGCCAGCAGTATTGCTAGCGGGGCCTACAATGAGCAGTTCTTC. The chain is built from TRBV6-6 and TRBJ2-1, with 9 positions matching TRBD2. The CDR3 has 15 amino acids. V shed 5 bases, J shed 2 bases, and the junction held 4 bases outside the gene matches. Germline CDR1 MNHNY, CDR2 SVGAGI (reference sequence).

The V gene is TRBV29-1, the J gene TRBJ2-5; D not resolved. Looked up from germline, CDR1 is SQVTM and CDR2 is ANQGSEA. V lost 0 bases, J lost 6 bases, and 8 bases lay in between. CDR3 length: 12 amino acids. For the CDR3, the DNA is TGCAGCGTTGAAGAAACCACTAAGACCCAGTACTTC. Translation: CSVEETTKTQYF.

With regard to this clonotype: A much larger clone is a single base away; this may be a read error. The chain uses TRBV10-3 and TRBJ2-2, with D perhaps matching TRBD2 (5 bases). The CDR3 is 16 amino acids. The V end was cut by 6 bases, the J end by 0 bases, with 14 bases between. The germline V gene encodes CDR1 ENHRY and CDR2 SYGVKD. CDR3: CAIRDSAGSNTGELFF. CDR3 nucleotides: TGTGCCATCAGGGACTCGGCAGGTTCGAACACCGGGGAGCTGTTTTTT.

This clonotype was detected a few times. The chain combines TRBV4-2 with TRBJ2-5; 8 nucleotides agree with TRBD2. There are 16 residues in the CDR3. CDR1 is LGHNA, CDR2 YNFKEQ, per germline. J was trimmed by 2 bases and V by 0 bases; bases with no gene match: 5. The CDR3 DNA reads as TGTGCCAGCAGCCAAGATCTAGCTAGCGGGCAAGAGACCCAGTACTTC. It translates to CASSQDLASGQETQYF.

This clonotype was picked up a small number of times. The rearrangement joins TRBV6-6 to TRBJ2-7; D remains ambiguous. This CDR3 region has 15 residues. Germline lookup yields CDR1 MNHNY and CDR2 SVGAGI (reference sequence). V dropped 5 bases and J dropped 11 bases, with 25 bases sitting between them. CDR3 in DNA: TGTGCCAGCAGTACCGACCCTCTCGTCTGGTACGCCGAGTACTTC. Protein sequence: CASSTDPLVWYAEYF.

A few counts support this clonotype. V usage is TRBV7-2 and J usage is TRBJ2-7, with TRBD2 as a possible D gene (5 bases). Germline loops: CDR1 SGHTA, CDR2 FQGNSA. The CDR3 contains 15 residues. The V end lost 5 bases, the J end lost 2 bases, and 16 bases lay between the germline ends. Here the CDR3 DNA reads TGTGCCAGCAGCGCCGTTGCGGGTCTTCCCTACGAGCAGTACTTC. Amino acids: CASSAVAGLPYEQYF.

The chain links TRBV7-9 to TRBJ2-5, with D possibly TRBD2 on 6 matching bases. CDR1 and CDR2 from the germline V gene are SEHNR and FQNEAQ (reference sequence). Trimming took off 3 bases at V and 6 bases at J, with 11 bases between the two ends. The CDR3 is made up of 13 amino acids. The CDR3 region has the DNA TGTGCCAGCAGCTTCGCGGGAACGCAGACCCAGTACTTC. This codes for CASSFAGTQTQYF. The full variable domain, completed using reference TRBV7-9 and TRBJ2-5, is DTGVSQNPRHKITKRGQNVTFRCDPISEHNRLYWYRQTLGQGPEFLTYFQNEAQLEKSRLLSDRFSAERPKGSFSTLEIQRTEQGDSAMYLCASSFAGTQTQYFGPGTRLLVL.